This is a list of T cell receptor beta chains from one sample in a study of cytomegalovirus exposure and HLA in healthy donors. This table comes from immunoSEQ multiplex PCR, and its TCRdb copy is limited to in-frame clones, with some not included. Here the sample spans tens of thousands of clones, about 74% being singletons. Material for sequencing was PBMCs. These receptors were taken from a human donor in good health. The CDR3 runs from the conserved cysteine through the conserved F or W. D genes are given only for firm matches. A row's size may be missing; if present it is once, few, many or a size class.

12	TRBV18	TRBJ2-7	.	.	TGTGCCAGCTCACTTCCCCCGGGGGAGCAGTACTTC	CASSLPPGEQYF
15	TRBV6-5	TRBJ2-4	.	TRBD2	TGTGCCAGCAGCGGACTAGCGGGATCCAAAAACATTCAGTACTTC	CASSGLAGSKNIQYF
15	TRBV6-5	TRBJ1-5	.	.	TGTGCCACCCAGCCCCTTCAGGGCAGCAATCAGCCCCAGCATTTT	CATQPLQGSNQPQHF
14	TRBV12-5	TRBJ2-7	.	TRBD2	TGTGCTAGTGGCCTGACTAGCGGGGTATACGAGCAGTACTTC	CASGLTSGVYEQYF
12	TRBV5-4	TRBJ1-2	.	.	TGTGCCAGCAGCGAAGACAGAAAAGGCTACACCTTC	CASSEDRKGYTF
13	TRBV27	TRBJ2-7	.	TRBD1	TGTGCCAGCAGTTTAGGGACAGTGTCAGAGCAGTACTTC	CASSLGTVSEQYF
16	TRBV7-2	TRBJ1-3	few	TRBD1	TGTGCCAGCAGCTTAGCGTGGACAGGAAGGGCAAACACCATATATTTT	CASSLAWTGRANTIYF
14	TRBV6-5	TRBJ2-7	.	TRBD1	TGTGCCAGCAGTTACGAGACAGGGGCTCACGAGCAGTACTTC	CASSYETGAHEQYF
15	TRBV10-3	TRBJ1-5	.	TRBD1	TGTGCCATCTCCGAGGACAGGGACGGGGTGGGACCCCAGCATTTT	CAISEDRDGVGPQHF
14	TRBV4-1	TRBJ1-5	.	.	TGCGCCAGCAGCCAGTTCGAGAGCAATCAGCCCCAGCATTTT	CASSQFESNQPQHF
14	TRBV2	TRBJ2-3	.	TRBD1	TGTGCCACTATGGGGGACAGGGGGCCAGATACGCAGTATTTT	CATMGDRGPDTQYF
20	TRBV6-1	TRBJ2-2	few	TRBD1	TGTGCCAGCAGTGCGGGGAGAACGGGACAGGGGTTTCCGAACACCGGGGAGCTGTTTTTT	CASSAGRTGQGFPNTGELFF
15	TRBV9	TRBJ2-3	.	TRBD2	TGTGCCAGCAGCCCTCTAGCGGATCCCACAGATACGCAGTATTTT	CASSPLADPTDTQYF
16	TRBV28	TRBJ2-2	.	TRBD1	TGTGCCAGCAGTTTAAGGACAGGGTGGGGGAGCGGGGAGCTGTTTTTT	CASSLRTGWGSGELFF
15	TRBV5-4	TRBJ2-5	.	.	TGTGCCAGCAGCTTAAATAGCGGTGGAGGAGAGACCCAGTACTTC	CASSLNSGGGETQYF
15	TRBV19	TRBJ2-1	.	TRBD2	TGTGCCAGTAGTTCCCATAGCGGGAGTGGAGGTGAGCAGTTCTTC	CASSSHSGSGGEQFF
14	TRBV29-1	TRBJ1-3	few	.	TGCAGCGTTCGTAAGGAGGCTGGGAGAAACACCATATATTTT	CSVRKEAGRNTIYF
14	TRBV6-5	TRBJ1-4	.	.	TGTGCCAGCAGTCCCCCCGGACAGTCTGAAAAACTGTTTTTT	CASSPPGQSEKLFF
13	TRBV6-1	TRBJ2-7	.	.	TGTGCCAGCAGTGAAAACGTCGGCTACGAGCAGTACTTC	CASSENVGYEQYF
15	TRBV5-1	TRBJ1-2	.	.	TGCGCCAGCAGGGCGGAATCTGAAGCTAACTATGGCTACACCTTC	CASRAESEANYGYTF
12	TRBV30	TRBJ1-1	once	.	TGTGCCTGGAGTCCAGGCAAAACTGAAGCTTTCTTT	CAWSPGKTEAFF
16	TRBV28	TRBJ2-7	.	.	TGTGCCAGCAGGATGTCGGGGGACAGCGGATCCTACGAGCAGTACTTC	CASRMSGDSGSYEQYF
15	TRBV27	TRBJ2-7	.	.	TGTGCCAGCAGTTTATCCAGGACAGCGGATTACGAGCAGTACTTC	CASSLSRTADYEQYF
14	TRBV9	TRBJ2-5	.	TRBD2	TGTGCCAGCAGCCCGGGACTAGCGGGAGAGACCCAGTACTTC	CASSPGLAGETQYF
15	TRBV7-9	TRBJ2-1	.	TRBD1	TGTGCCAGCAGCCTGGGGGCAGGGGGCTACAATGAGCAGTTCTTC	CASSLGAGGYNEQFF
14	TRBV7-9	TRBJ2-5	once	.	TGTGCCAGCAGCTTAGGGACAGCCCAAGAGACCCAGTACTTC	CASSLGTAQETQYF
14	TRBV27	TRBJ1-3	.	TRBD1	TGTGCCAGCAGCAGGACAGGGCCTGGAAACACCATATATTTT	CASSRTGPGNTIYF
13	TRBV5-1	TRBJ2-5	.	.	TGCGCCAGCAGCTTAGGCGGGGGCGAGACCCAGTACTTC	CASSLGGGETQYF
15	TRBV5-1	TRBJ2-1	.	.	TGCGCCAGCGCCTGGGGGGACTCCTCCTACAATGAGCAGTTCTTC	CASAWGDSSYNEQFF
16	TRBV1	TRBJ1-1	.	.	TGCACCAGCAAAGCCGGGGGACGGACTATGAACACTGAAGCTTTCTTT	CTSKAGGRTMNTEAFF
15	TRBV28	TRBJ2-3	.	.	TGTGCCAGCAGCCTCCTCGAGGTGAGCACAGATACGCAGTATTTT	CASSLLEVSTDTQYF
12	TRBV10-3	TRBJ2-4	.	TRBD1	TGTGCCATCAGTGAGGATGGACAGGGACCGTACTTC	CAISEDGQGPYF
15	TRBV4-2	TRBJ2-5	.	TRBD1	TGTGCCAGCAGCCAAGATTTGGCAGGGGGAGAGACCCAGTACTTC	CASSQDLAGGETQYF
13	TRBV27	TRBJ2-5	.	.	TGTGCCAGCAGTTACAACCCCTCGGGAACCCAGTACTTC	CASSYNPSGTQYF
15	TRBV9	TRBJ1-4	once	TRBD1	TGTGCCAGCAGCGCTTCGACAGGGACTAATGAAAAACTGTTTTTT	CASSASTGTNEKLFF
13	TRBV4-1	TRBJ1-1	.	.	TGCGCCAGCAGCCAGAGGGTTGGAACTGAAGCTTTCTTT	CASSQRVGTEAFF
14	TRBV27	TRBJ2-7	few	.	TGTGCCAGCGGTACACACGGACAAGCCTACGAGCAGTACTTC	CASGTHGQAYEQYF
16	TRBV5-8	TRBJ2-1	.	.	TGTGCCAGCACCTTGAAAGGAGCGAGCTCCTACAATGAGCAGTTCTTC	CASTLKGASSYNEQFF
14	TRBV5-1	TRBJ2-5	once	TRBD1	TGCGCCAGCAGATTGACAGGGGGAGGAGAGACCCAGTACTTC	CASRLTGGGETQYF